This TCR beta chain was captured by sequencing in a study of shared clonotypes between healthy human individuals. The CDR3 sequence is 13 residues long. The V gene's germline CDR1 is SGHRS and CDR2 YFSETQ. The ends were cut back, 4 bases at V and 2 bases at J, with 9 bases in the middle. Profiling relied on immunoSEQ multiplex PCR, and the TCRdb table lists in-frame clones only, not all of them. The table has around 940,000 clones, 76% seen once. Sequencing was done on a sample of memory CD4+ T cells sorted from blood. Subset noted: CD45RA-negative fraction. This sequence was found in a man aged 18 to 29 in good health. The chain uses TRBV5-1 and TRBJ1-1; tentative D call: TRBD1 (5 bases). CDR3 DNA sequence: TGCGCCAGCAGCACCAGGGTTAACACTGAAGCTTTCTTT. Protein: CASSTRVNTEAFF.